This T cell receptor beta chain came from a study of cytomegalovirus exposure and HLA in healthy donors. Study results and caveats: Researchers reported from a later analysis that most CMV-associated TCR beta chains appeared HLA-restricted. Further analysis, carried out later, found HLA-associated TCR beta chains more clonally expanded than equally common other chains.

Remarks on this clone: Antigen: not known.

With 60 Vbeta and 13 Jbeta primers, the PCR was carried out. Only in-frame clones appear in the TCRdb table, and some are missing; sequencing was by immunoSEQ multiplex PCR. The data contain around 130,000 clones, 83% of them singletons. Germline CDR1 is SEHNR and CDR2 is FQNEAQ (reference sequence). The V gene lost 1 base and the J gene lost 2 bases, with 8 bases spanning the gap. The CDR3 runs to 14 residues. This chain joins TRBV7-9 and TRBJ1-2; D call uncertain. The clonotype originates from a girl aged 2 to 9 in good health and CMV-seronegative. The sequenced material came from PBMCs. The chain's CDR3 is CASSLVPQNYGYTF. CDR3 coding DNA: TGTGCCAGCAGCTTAGTTCCCCAGAACTATGGCTACACCTTC.